Below, 13 T cell receptor beta chains from the same sample are listed, as sequenced in a study of blood T cell repertoires in COVID-19. Only in-frame clones appear in the TCRdb table, and some are missing; sequencing was by immunoSEQ multiplex PCR. This sample has 100,000 to 150,000 clones, with around 87% found just once. The sequenced sample consisted of peripheral blood. The receptors were sampled from an older woman with acute or convalescent COVID-19.

J is TRBJ2-3 and V is TRBV28, with D possibly TRBD2 on 6 matching bases. V lost 3 bases, J lost 5 bases, and 15 bases lay in between. Germline-derived CDR1 and CDR2 are MDHEN and SYDVKM. This CDR3 spans 15 amino acids. The CDR3 reads CASSFQEGIGDTQYF. CDR3 in DNA: TGTGCCAGCAGTTTTCAGGAGGGTATTGGAGATACGCAGTATTTT.

A single count supports this clone. The chain links TRBV12-3 or TRBV12-4 to TRBJ1-4; D is possibly TRBD1 (6 bases). This CDR3 has 13 residues. The V gene lost 6 bases and the J gene lost 5 bases, with 10 bases spanning the gap. CDR3 DNA: TGTGCCAGCAGAACAGGACAGAATGAAAAACTGTTTTTT. Translating gives CASRTGQNEKLFF.

The chain uses TRBV10-2 and TRBJ2-3, with 12 nucleotides matching TRBD2. Germline lookup yields CDR1 WSHSY and CDR2 SAAADI. V shed 6 bases, J shed 4 bases, and the junction held 11 bases outside the gene matches. This CDR3 spans 17 amino acids. The CDR3 spells CASRSTGLAGGPDTQYF. CDR3 coding DNA: TGCGCCAGCAGGAGCACGGGCCTAGCGGGAGGGCCAGATACGCAGTATTTT.

This chain joins TRBV5-1 and TRBJ1-6, with 7 bases identical to TRBD1. Germline V gene lookup returns CDR1 SGHRS and CDR2 YFSETQ. The ends lost 0 bases at V and 8 bases at J; junction bases unmatched: 5. CDR3 length: 15 amino acids. The CDR3 coding sequence is TGCGCCAGCAGCTTGGCCCTACAGGGGTATTCACCCCTCCACTTT. It specifies CASSLALQGYSPLHF.

This chain connects TRBV7-6 to TRBJ1-5, with no clear D. The CDR3 spans 13 residues. V gave up 1 base and J gave up 7 bases, with 8 bases separating them. The germline CDR1 and CDR2 sequences are SGHVS and FNYEAQ. The CDR3 sequence is CASSLERTQPQHF. The CDR3 nucleotides are TGTGCCAGCAGCTTAGAGCGCACGCAGCCCCAGCATTTT.

V and J are TRBV28 and TRBJ1-1; perhaps TRBD1 as D (5 bases). This CDR3 is built from 12 residues. Germline V lookup: CDR1 MDHEN, CDR2 SYDVKM. Trimming left V 7 bases short and J 6 bases short, with 12 bases between. The chain's CDR3 is CASTLGGSEAFF. The CDR3 DNA sequence: TGTGCCAGCACATTGGGGGGGTCTGAAGCTTTCTTT.

V is TRBV5-1 and J is TRBJ2-7; D possibly corresponds to TRBD1 (6 bases). In germline, CDR1 is SGHRS, CDR2 YFSETQ. This CDR3 is built from 15 residues. V was shortened by 4 bases and J by 4 bases, with 18 bases between the two germline ends. The CDR3 DNA follows: TGCGCCAGCAGCGAGAGGGGGACCGGTTCATACGAGCAGTACTTC. The encoded protein is CASSERGTGSYEQYF.

The rearrangement uses TRBV2 and TRBJ2-2, with 11 bases identical to TRBD1. The CDR3 runs 14 residues. Germline V gene lookup returns CDR1 SNHLY and CDR2 FYNNEI. V lost 6 bases and J lost 6; bases outside the gene matches: 3. The CDR3 spells CASRGQGASGELFF. DNA for the CDR3: TGTGCCAGCAGAGGACAGGGGGCATCCGGGGAGCTGTTTTTT.

This clone was counted between two and nine times. At one end the junction does not follow the germline gene, possibly because of a read error. The J gene is TRBJ2-5, the V gene TRBV14; perhaps TRBD2 as D (6 bases). CDR1 is SGHDN and CDR2 is FVKESK in the germline V gene. The CDR3 covers 13 residues. The CDR3 bases are TGTGCCAGCAGCCACTCCGGGGGTGGGAGACCCAACTTC. Translated: CASSHSGGGRPNF. Combining the CDR3 with reference TRBV14 and TRBJ2-5 gives the whole variable domain EAGVTQFPSHSVIEKGQTVTLRCDPISGHDNLYWYRRVMGKEIKFLLHFVKESKQDESGMPNNRFLAERTGGTYSTLKVQPAELEDSGVYFCASSHSGGGRPNFGPGTRLLVL.

The chain uses TRBV15 and TRBJ2-5; 8 positions match TRBD2. The germline CDR1 and CDR2 sequences are LNHNV and YYDKDF (reference sequence). The CDR3 runs 16 residues. V lost 1 base to trimming and J lost 7 bases; unmatched junction nucleotides: 11. CDR3 nucleotide sequence: TGTGCCACCAGCAGAGGCCTTAGCGGGACCCCCACGACCCAGTACTTC. As protein: CATSRGLSGTPTTQYF.

This clone was seen once. One end of the junction does not line up with germline, which may come from a read error. The J gene is TRBJ1-1, the V gene TRBV5-5; 9 nucleotides line up with TRBD1. Germline CDR1 and CDR2: SGHKS and YYEKEE (reference sequence). The CDR3 is 16 amino acids. The DNA for the CDR3 is TGTGCCAGCAGCCCCGACGGACAGGGGCGATTTCCCAAGGGGGGATTT. Translating it yields CASSPDGQGRFPKGGF.

V and J are TRBV6-5 and TRBJ2-5, with 12 bases fitting TRBD2. V trimming: 2 bases; J trimming: 2 bases; junction bases outside the gene matches: 3. Germline lookup yields CDR1 MNHEY and CDR2 SVGAGI. This CDR3 is 16 amino acids long. CDR3 region: CASSYTTSGGQETQYF. Here the CDR3 DNA reads TGTGCCAGCAGTTACACGACTAGCGGGGGTCAAGAGACCCAGTACTTC.

About this clone: The sample holds other DNA sequences that translate to the same CDR3. The chain joins TRBV29-1 to TRBJ2-3, with 10 bases that match TRBD2. The CDR3 consists of 13 residues. J gave up 1 base and V 6 bases, and 1 base lay outside the gene matches. Germline V gene sequence: CDR1 SQVTM, CDR2 ANQGSEA. CDR3 sequence reads: CSVGTSGTDTQYF. The DNA for the CDR3 is TGCAGCGTGGGGACTAGCGGCACAGATACGCAGTATTTT.